The rows below give T cell receptor delta chains drawn from one sample of a study of gamma-delta T cells after stem cell transplantation. TCRdb fed the RT-PCR reads to CATT. The repertoire consists of about 11,000 delta-chain clones, with around 42% occurring once and the leading ten covering around 2.8%. Sequencing used gamma-delta T cells. The receptors were gathered from a human donor. It is not recorded whose cells these are; they may come from a transplant donor. The CDR3 runs from the conserved cysteine through the conserved F or W. A D gene is named only where the DNA matches it firmly. Size is omitted from some rows. Given values are once, few, many or a class for expanded clones.

medium-sized	TRDV1	TRDJ1	TRDD3	TGTGCTCTTGGGGAACCCAGTCCTACGAATCTCCTGGGGATACCTAGTAGATCGTACACCGATAAACTCATCTTT	CALGEPSPTNLLGIPSRSYTDKLIF
.	TRDV1	TRDJ1	TRDD3	TGTGCTCTTGGGGAACTCGTTTTGGAGCCTTTCCCCTATACTGGGGGATACGTTAAACTCATCTTT	CALGELVLEPFPYTGGYVKLIF
.	TRAV29/DV5	TRDJ1	.	TGTGCAGCAAGCAACCTAGTCGACTGGGCCTCCGGGAGGTACACCGATAAACTCATCTTT	CAASNLVDWASGRYTDKLIF
medium-sized	TRDV3	TRDJ1	.	TGTGCCTTCTTAAGGGGCCCGGACCTTCACACCGATAAACTCATCTTT	CAFLRGPDLHTDKLIF
medium-sized	TRDV3	TRDJ1	TRDD3	TGTGCCTGCCTTCCCCCCGACTGGGGGACTGGGACTTACACCGATAAACTCATCTTT	CACLPPDWGTGTYTDKLIF
.	TRDV2	TRDJ3	.	TGTGCCTGTGACACCGTAGTTGGGGGTTTCCGGAGCTCCTTTGACACCCGACAGATGTTTTTC	CACDTVVGGFRSSFDTRQMFF
.	TRDV1	TRDJ1	.	TGTGCTCTTGGGGAACTCTCAGACGTGCTGGGGTACCTTCACACCGATAAACTCATCTTT	CALGELSDVLGYLHTDKLIF
.	TRDV3	TRDJ3	TRDD3	TGTGCCTTCCCCTTCCGACGTACTGGGGGATTGTCCTGGGACACCCGACAGATGTTTTTC	CAFPFRRTGGLSWDTRQMFF
.	TRDV3	TRDJ1	.	TGTGCCTGCGGACAGACGAAGGCAAAACTCATCTTT	CACGQTKAKLIF
.	TRDV1	TRDJ1	.	TGTGCTCTTGGGGGCGGCCCTTCCCATCGGCGGTGGATACGCCCCGATAAACTCATCTTT	CALGGGPSHRRWIRPDKLIF
.	TRDV1	TRDJ1	TRDD2	TGTGCTCTTGGGGAAAGGCCTTCCTACGTAGGGGGGGTTGTGTACACCGATAAACTCATCTTT	CALGERPSYVGGVVYTDKLIF
.	TRDV2	TRDJ1	TRDD3	TGTGCCTGTGACCTCGTTAAACTGGGGGATACCCCTTACATCGATAACCTCATCTTT	CACDLVKLGDTPYIDNLIF
.	TRDV1	TRDJ1	TRDD3	TGTGCTCTTGGGGATTATCCCAAGAGGGTACTGGGGGCCCCCTACACCGATAAACTCATCTTT	CALGDYPKRVLGAPYTDKLIF
few	TRDV1	TRDJ1	TRDD3	TGTGCTCTTGGGGAACCTCGGTTTGAGGGGGATACTGGGACCGATAAACTCATCTTT	CALGEPRFEGDTGTDKLIF
.	TRDV1	TRDJ1	.	TGTGCTCTTGGGGAACTCCCCTGGTACACCGATAAACTCATCTTT	CALGELPWYTDKLIF
.	TRDV1	TRDJ1	.	TGTGCTCTTACTCCGATTCGAGGTCCCCTTGCGTCAATCGATAAACTCATCTTT	CALTPIRGPLASIDKLIF